This T cell receptor beta chain emerged from a study of blood T cell repertoires in COVID-19. On the study more broadly: The cDNA or gDNA used as material had been derived from T cells, B-cell-depleted T cells, or PBMCs.

The CDR3 spans 19 residues. CDR1 is LGHDT and CDR2 is YNNKEL in the germline V gene (reference sequence). The V and J ends lost 0 bases and 1 base respectively, with 21 bases between them. Authors' processing steps: It was from reference gene primer amplification that nucleated cell counts were estimated. Produced via immunoSEQ multiplex PCR; TCRdb's table is partial and in-frame only. V and J calls plus clone size are reproduced from that table; the DNA served to infer D and trimming. The sample carries approximately 75,000 clones, about 74% recorded once. The receptor was derived from a human donor with acute or convalescent COVID-19. The donor label of this sample is uncertain. The chain combines TRBV3-1 (or the pseudogene TRBV3-2) with TRBJ1-1; no definite D call. The sequencing input was peripheral blood. The CDR3 DNA sequence: TGTGCCAGCAGCCAAGATTTCCCGGGTGGTCGTATGAGGAACACTGAAGCTTTCTTT. It encodes CASSQDFPGGRMRNTEAFF.